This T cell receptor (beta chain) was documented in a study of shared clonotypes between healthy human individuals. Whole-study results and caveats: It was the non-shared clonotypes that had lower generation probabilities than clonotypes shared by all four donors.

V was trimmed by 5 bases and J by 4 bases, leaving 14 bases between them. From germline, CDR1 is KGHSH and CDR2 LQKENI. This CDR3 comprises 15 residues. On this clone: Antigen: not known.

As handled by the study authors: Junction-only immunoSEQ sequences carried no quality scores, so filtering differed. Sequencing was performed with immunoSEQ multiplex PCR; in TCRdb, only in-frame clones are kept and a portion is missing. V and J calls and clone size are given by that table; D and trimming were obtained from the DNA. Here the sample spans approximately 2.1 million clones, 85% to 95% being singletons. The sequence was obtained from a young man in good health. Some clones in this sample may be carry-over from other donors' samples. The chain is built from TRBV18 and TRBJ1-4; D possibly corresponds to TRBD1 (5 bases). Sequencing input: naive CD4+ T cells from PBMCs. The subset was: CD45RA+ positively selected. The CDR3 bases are TGTGCCAGCTCAACAAACAGTGGGGGTAATGAAAAACTGTTTTTT. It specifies CASSTNSGGNEKLFF. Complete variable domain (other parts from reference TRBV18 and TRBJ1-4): NAGVMQNPRHLVRRRGQEARLRCSPMKGHSHVYWYRQLPEEGLKFMVYLQKENIIDESGMPKERFSAEFPKEGPSILRIQQVVRGDSAAYFCASSTNSGGNEKLFFGSGTQLSVL.